This is a list of T cell receptor beta chains from one sample in a study of blood T cell repertoires in COVID-19. Assay used: immunoSEQ multiplex PCR; TCRdb lists only in-frame clones, some missing. The table shows 95,000 to 150,000 clones, with 70% to 90% occurring only once. Material: peripheral blood. The receptor source for this set is a man in his fifties or sixties with acute or convalescent COVID-19. The CDR3 runs from the conserved cysteine through the conserved F or W. A D gene is named only where the DNA matches it firmly. Clone size is given for some rows only: seen once, a few or many times, or a class if the clone is expanded.

TRBD1,TRBV28,TRBJ1-2,-,TGTGCCAGCAGTCTCTCAGGGGGTTCCAACTATGGCTACACCTTC,CASSLSGGSNYGYTF
TRBD1,TRBV24-1,TRBJ2-3,-,TGTGCCACCAGTGATTACGGACAGGGGTCAGATACGCAGTATTTT,CATSDYGQGSDTQYF
-,TRBV9,TRBJ1-1,-,TGTGCCAGCAGCGTAGGAGGTTTCACTGAAGCTTTCTTT,CASSVGGFTEAFF
-,TRBV20-1,TRBJ2-7,-,TGCAGTGCTAGTGTGTCCAGGGGAAAGTCCTACGAGCAGTACTTC,CSASVSRGKSYEQYF
-,TRBV7-9,TRBJ1-1,-,TGTGCCAGCAGCTTAGGAGGACAGGAAGCTTTCTTT,CASSLGGQEAFF
-,TRBV6-2/TRBV6-3,TRBJ2-7,-,TGTGCCAGCAGTTACCCCGGACTCTACGAGCAGTACTTC,CASSYPGLYEQYF
TRBD1,TRBV5-1,TRBJ1-2,-,TGCGCCAGCAGCCCCCGGGACAGGGATTCTTATGGCTACACCTTC,CASSPRDRDSYGYTF
TRBD1,TRBV5-6,TRBJ2-7,-,TGTGCCAGCAGCTTGACCGGACAGGGTGGACACGAGCAGTACTTC,CASSLTGQGGHEQYF
TRBD1,TRBV28,TRBJ2-2,once,TGTGCCAGCAGTTTATCGCAGGGGGCACACACCGGGGAGCTGTTTTTT,CASSLSQGAHTGELFF
-,TRBV7-9,TRBJ2-5,-,TGTGCCAGCAGCTTAGGAGGGGGCCAAGAGACCCAGTACTTC,CASSLGGGQETQYF
TRBD2,TRBV6-5,TRBJ2-5,-,TGTGCCAGCGGACTAGCGGGAGATTGGGAGACCCAGTACTTC,CASGLAGDWETQYF
TRBD1,TRBV11-1,TRBJ1-1,-,TGTGCCAGCAGTCCCATCAGGGGGACGAACACTGAAGCTTTCTTT,CASSPIRGTNTEAFF
-,TRBV28,TRBJ2-3,-,TGTGCCAGCAGTTTAGGAGAAATCTGGCAGTATTTT,CASSLGEIWQYF
TRBD1,TRBV6-1,TRBJ2-1,-,TGTGCCAGCAGTGTCGGGACAGAGGTAGGAGACAATGAGCAGTTCTTC,CASSVGTEVGDNEQFF
TRBD1,TRBV29-1,TRBJ2-7,-,TGCAGCGTGAGATACAGGGGGACCTACGAGCAGTACTTC,CSVRYRGTYEQYF
TRBD1,TRBV28,TRBJ2-1,once,TGTGCCAGCAGGTCCCGGGACAGGGGGCACAATGAGCAGTTCTTC,CASRSRDRGHNEQFF
-,TRBV7-2,TRBJ2-5,-,TGTGCCAGCAGTCCCCTGAGCGGCCAAGAGACCCAGTACTTC,CASSPLSGQETQYF
TRBD1,TRBV27,TRBJ2-2,-,TGTGCCAGCAGGTCCGACAGGGGGCGTAGCGGGGAGCTGTTTTTT,CASRSDRGRSGELFF
TRBD1,TRBV6-5,TRBJ2-7,-,TGTGCCAGCAAGGGGGCAGGGTCACGGGAGCAGTACTTC,CASKGAGSREQYF
-,TRBV10-1,TRBJ2-2,-,TGCGCCAGCGGCAACAGGAACACCGGGGAGCTGTTTTTT,CASGNRNTGELFF
TRBD1,TRBV11-2,TRBJ1-4,-,TGTGCCAGCAGCCTCATGTTCACAGGGGGCAAACTGTTTTTT,CASSLMFTGGKLFF
TRBD1,TRBV7-9,TRBJ2-3,-,TGTGCCAGCAGCGGGACAGGTGGAGGTACAGATACGCAGTATTTT,CASSGTGGGTDTQYF
-,TRBV5-1,TRBJ1-1,-,TGCGCCAGCCGATCCCTGGGGGGGGACACTGAAGCTTTCTTT,CASRSLGGDTEAFF
-,TRBV29-1,TRBJ2-5,few,TGCAGCGTTGAAATCGGGAGAGCGGGCCAGTACCAAGAGACCCAGTACTTC,CSVEIGRAGQYQETQYF
-,TRBV9,TRBJ2-7,few,TGTGCCAGCAGCGGCCCTGTAGCGGACTCCTACGAGCAGTACTTC,CASSGPVADSYEQYF
-,TRBV2,TRBJ1-2,-,TGTGCCAGCAGTGAAGCAGAGATCTATGGCTACACCTTC,CASSEAEIYGYTF
TRBD1,TRBV2,TRBJ1-6,-,TGTGCCAGCAGCTGGACAGGGGGCAATTCACCCCTCCACTTT,CASSWTGGNSPLHF
TRBD1,TRBV6-6,TRBJ1-5,few,TGTGCCAGCAGAATACCGGGACAGAACAATCAGCCCCAGCATTTT,CASRIPGQNNQPQHF
TRBD1,TRBV5-1,TRBJ1-1,once,TGCGCCAGTCAACAGGGGGCAGGAGCCGCTGAAGCTTTCTTT,CASQQGAGAAEAFF
TRBD2,TRBV24-1,TRBJ2-1,once,TGTGCCACCAGTGATTTGGGAACTAGCGGGAGGGACAATGAGCAGTTCTTC,CATSDLGTSGRDNEQFF
TRBD1,TRBV7-6,TRBJ1-5,-,TGTGCCAGCAGCTTTTTCGACAGGGGCTACAATCAGCCCCAGCATTTT,CASSFFDRGYNQPQHF
-,TRBV5-1,TRBJ1-1,-,TGCGCCAGCACGGCGGTCTTGAACACTGAAGCTTTCTTT,CASTAVLNTEAFF
-,TRBV7-2,TRBJ2-1,once,TGTGCCAGCAGCCCCCTGGCCGGAGACCCTGATTACAATGAGCAGTTCTTC,CASSPLAGDPDYNEQFF
TRBD1,TRBV27,TRBJ2-2,-,TGTGCCACCCAGTTTAGGGACAGGGTGACTCCGAGGGGAAACACCGGGGAGCTGTTTTTT,CATQFRDRVTPRGNTGELFF
-,TRBV27,TRBJ2-1,-,TGTGCCAGCAGACAGGGTGCAGGCTACAATGAGCAGTTCTTC,CASRQGAGYNEQFF
-,TRBV2,TRBJ2-5,-,TGTGCCAGCAGTGAACAGAAGGAGACCCAGTACTTC,CASSEQKETQYF
-,TRBV19,TRBJ1-1,-,TGTGCCAGTAGTATTGGACAATCTGAAGCTTTCTTT,CASSIGQSEAFF
TRBD2,TRBV5-1,TRBJ2-7,-,TGCGCCAGCAGTATGACTCACTCCCGGGGACTAGCTAGTTACGAGCAGTACTTC,CASSMTHSRGLASYEQYF
TRBD1,TRBV7-2,TRBJ2-1,-,TGTGCCAGCAACCCCGGGACAGGGGGGGGATATGGGCAGTTCTTC,CASNPGTGGGYGQFF
-,TRBV24-1,TRBJ2-1,-,TGTGCCACCAGTGCCCCAGGACAGCACAATGAGCAGTTCTTC,CATSAPGQHNEQFF
TRBD1,TRBV27,TRBJ2-6,-,TGTGCCAGCAGCTTACAGGGGAATGCCAACGTCCTGACTTTC,CASSLQGNANVLTF
-,TRBV18,TRBJ1-2,-,TGTGCCAGCTCACCCAAGGACAGACTTAACTATGGCTACACCTTC,CASSPKDRLNYGYTF
-,TRBV28,TRBJ1-6,-,TGTGCCAGCAGGGAGGGGAATTCACCCCTCCACTTT,CASREGNSPLHF
-,TRBV7-8,TRBJ1-1,-,TGTGCCAGCAGCTTAGGTCGGGGTGGGACTGAAGCTTTCTTT,CASSLGRGGTEAFF
-,TRBV24-1,TRBJ2-1,-,TGTGCCACCAGTGCAGCGGCTTACAATGAGCAGTTCTTC,CATSAAAYNEQFF
-,TRBV6-2/TRBV6-3,TRBJ2-2,-,TGTGCCAGCAGTTACCCCCCCTCAGGGTTCGACACCGGGGAGCTGTTTTTT,CASSYPPSGFDTGELFF
TRBD2,TRBV24-1,TRBJ2-2,-,TGTGCCACCAGTGAAGCGGGGCTCGACACCGGGGAGCTGTTTTTT,CATSEAGLDTGELFF
TRBD1,TRBV15,TRBJ1-5,-,TGTGCCACCAGCAGAGATGGAGGGACAGGGGTAGGGCCCCAGCATTTT,CATSRDGGTGVGPQHF
TRBD2,TRBV7-2,TRBJ2-7,-,TGTGCCAGCAGCTTAGGACTAGCGGGAGGGTACGAGCAGTACTTC,CASSLGLAGGYEQYF
-,TRBV7-3,TRBJ1-1,-,TGTGCCAGCAGCTTAACTGGGGCGATGAACACTGAAGCTTTCTTT,CASSLTGAMNTEAFF
-,TRBV11-2,TRBJ2-7,-,TGTGCCAGCAGCTTAACAAGCGGGCAGTACTTC,CASSLTSGQYF